This section outlines one T cell receptor beta chain sequence together with its context. As yet, its antigen is unknown. The source of the sample is a study of shared clonotypes between healthy human individuals. Study results and caveats: Across a handful of donors, naive CD4 shared 5% to 6%, naive CD8 under 4%, memory CD4 roughly 2.3%, memory CD8 under 0.5%. What naive subsets generally showed was a larger estimated richness than memory subsets showed. The expectation was that sequencing depth would affect clonotype sharing among donors. A small donor pool kept down the genetic and exposure-history diversity that was represented.

Terminally differentiated effector memory CD45RA+ cells were excluded by CCR7 positive selection of CD45RO-negative cells. Sequencing was performed with immunoSEQ multiplex PCR; in TCRdb, only in-frame clones are kept and a portion is missing. The sample holds about 820,000 clones, 85% to 95% seen once. The CDR3 is 16 amino acids. The germline V gene has CDR1 SNHLY and CDR2 FYNNEI. With V trimmed by 6 bases and J by 5 bases, 10 bases remained unmatched. Sequenced: naive CD8+ T cells sorted from blood. The clonotype was recovered from a man younger than 40 in good health. The chain uses TRBV2 and TRBJ2-5, with 12 bases identical to TRBD2. CDR3 nucleotides: TGTGCCAGCAGACGACTAGCGGGAGACATAGGGGAGACCCAGTACTTC. Its protein is CASRRLAGDIGETQYF.